This TCR beta chain stems from a study of T cell changes during pregnancy in multiple sclerosis. Profiled with immunoSEQ multiplex PCR; TCRdb holds only in-frame clones, not every one. The repertoire holds 110,000 or so clones, with around 93% as singletons. The receptor was derived from a female donor with multiple sclerosis, enrolled in a pregnancy study. Sequenced material: peripheral blood, taken before pregnancy.

In DNA, the CDR3 is TGTGCCAGCAGTTTATCTGGCGGCTACGAGCAGTACTTC. This codes for CASSLSGGYEQYF. The rearrangement uses TRBV27 and TRBJ2-7; D unresolved. V was shortened by 0 bases and J by 3 bases, with 6 bases between the two germline ends. This CDR3 region has 13 residues. Germline V gene data show CDR1 as MNHEY and CDR2 as SMNVEV (reference sequence).